Listed below are T cell receptor beta chains from one sample, sequenced in a study of OX40 agonist ivuxolimab in advanced cancers. Libraries were prepared by immunoSEQ multiplex PCR; TCRdb keeps only in-frame clonotypes and omits some of them. The sample carries approximately 67,000 clones, around four fifths recorded once. Source: CD4+ or CD8+ T cells sorted from blood, taken in a trial of the OX40 agonist ivuxolimab. The receptors come from an adult with an advanced solid tumor such as melanoma, head and neck, liver or kidney cancer. Each CDR3 is given with its conserved first and last residue. A D gene is named only where the DNA matches it firmly. Not every row has a clone size; where given, it reads once, few, many or a size class.

CDR3nt: TGTGCCAGCAGCCCCCCGGGTTTTGAGCAGTTCTTC; CDR3aa: CASSPPGFEQFF; j_gene: TRBJ2-1; abundance: NA; v_gene: TRBV11-3; d_gene: NA
CDR3nt: TGCGCCAGCAGCTTGAGGAGGGTGGCAGGGTCACAAGAGACCCAGTACTTC; CDR3aa: CASSLRRVAGSQETQYF; j_gene: TRBJ2-5; abundance: NA; v_gene: TRBV5-1; d_gene: NA
CDR3nt: TGTGCCAGCAGGCAACTTCGGGGTAGTGTAGGGAATGAGCAGTTCTTC; CDR3aa: CASRQLRGSVGNEQFF; j_gene: TRBJ2-1; abundance: NA; v_gene: TRBV11-2; d_gene: NA
CDR3nt: TGCGCCAGCAGTCAACCTGGTGACAGGGGGCGCTTTTTCCCGAACACTGAAGCTTTCTTT; CDR3aa: CASSQPGDRGRFFPNTEAFF; j_gene: TRBJ1-1; abundance: NA; v_gene: TRBV23-1; d_gene: TRBD1
CDR3nt: TGTGCCAGCTCCGCCGACAGGGACAGTAATGAAAAACTGTTTTTT; CDR3aa: CASSADRDSNEKLFF; j_gene: TRBJ1-4; abundance: NA; v_gene: TRBV18; d_gene: TRBD1
CDR3nt: TGTGCCAGCAGCCCGGACAGGGATTATGGCTACACCTTC; CDR3aa: CASSPDRDYGYTF; j_gene: TRBJ1-2; abundance: NA; v_gene: TRBV7-2; d_gene: TRBD1
CDR3nt: TGTGCCAGCAGCTCTACCGACGACAGGGGGCAATACAATGAGCAGTTCTTC; CDR3aa: CASSSTDDRGQYNEQFF; j_gene: TRBJ2-1; abundance: NA; v_gene: TRBV7-4; d_gene: TRBD1
CDR3nt: TGTGCCAGCAGCCCCCCGCTACCGCCGCGGACCCAGTACTTC; CDR3aa: CASSPPLPPRTQYF; j_gene: TRBJ2-5; abundance: NA; v_gene: TRBV5-8; d_gene: NA
CDR3nt: TGCAGCGCGGTCAGCAGAACACTAGCTGGGGATGGCTACACCTTC; CDR3aa: CSAVSRTLAGDGYTF; j_gene: TRBJ1-2; abundance: NA; v_gene: TRBV29-1; d_gene: NA
CDR3nt: TGTGCCAGCAGCTTCAACCCCCGGGGAAACACCATATATTTT; CDR3aa: CASSFNPRGNTIYF; j_gene: TRBJ1-3; abundance: NA; v_gene: TRBV7-2; d_gene: NA
CDR3nt: TGTGCCAGCGCGGGCCCCTTTGGGGCCAACGTCCTGACTTTC; CDR3aa: CASAGPFGANVLTF; j_gene: TRBJ2-6; abundance: NA; v_gene: TRBV28; d_gene: NA
CDR3nt: TGTGCCAGTAGTAATGGACAGGGCCTTTACGAGCAGTACTTC; CDR3aa: CASSNGQGLYEQYF; j_gene: TRBJ2-7; abundance: NA; v_gene: TRBV19; d_gene: TRBD1
CDR3nt: TGTGCCAGCAGCGTAGTGGCTAGCGGGAGGGATGAGCAGTTCTTC; CDR3aa: CASSVVASGRDEQFF; j_gene: TRBJ2-1; abundance: NA; v_gene: TRBV9; d_gene: TRBD2
CDR3nt: TGTGCCAGCAGCCGAACAGGGGTCGGGAGTGTAGGCTACACCTTC; CDR3aa: CASSRTGVGSVGYTF; j_gene: TRBJ1-2; abundance: NA; v_gene: TRBV6-1; d_gene: TRBD1
CDR3nt: TGTGCCAGCATCTTAGCGGGAGACAATGAGCAGTTCTTC; CDR3aa: CASILAGDNEQFF; j_gene: TRBJ2-1; abundance: once; v_gene: TRBV11-2; d_gene: TRBD2
CDR3nt: TGTGCCAGTAGTATCCGAGGGGTGGTAGAAAAACTGTTTTTT; CDR3aa: CASSIRGVVEKLFF; j_gene: TRBJ1-4; abundance: NA; v_gene: TRBV19; d_gene: NA
CDR3nt: TGTGCCAGCAGCTGGACAGGGACAGAGACCCAGTACTTC; CDR3aa: CASSWTGTETQYF; j_gene: TRBJ2-5; abundance: once; v_gene: TRBV5-6; d_gene: TRBD1
CDR3nt: TGTGCCAGCAAGGGACTTGTCCCCAAAGAGACCCAGTACTTC; CDR3aa: CASKGLVPKETQYF; j_gene: TRBJ2-5; abundance: NA; v_gene: TRBV7-9; d_gene: NA
CDR3nt: TGTGCCAGCAGCTATAGGACAGGGTACGAGCAGTACTTC; CDR3aa: CASSYRTGYEQYF; j_gene: TRBJ2-7; abundance: NA; v_gene: TRBV7-8; d_gene: TRBD1
CDR3nt: TGTGCCACCAGCAGAATCGACCTGGACAGGGCTAACCGACTAGCGGTCTTC; CDR3aa: CATSRIDLDRANRLAVF; j_gene: TRBJ2-1; abundance: NA; v_gene: TRBV15; d_gene: NA